Listed below are T cell receptor beta chains from one sample, sequenced in a study of vaccination effects on CD4 cells after COVID-19. Sequenced by immunoSEQ multiplex PCR; TCRdb stores in-frame clones only, minus some. The table shows approximately 17,000 clones, with approximately 70% occurring only once. Antigen specificity for these receptors is unknown. The input for sequencing was CD4+ T cells from PBMCs cultured with SARS-CoV-2 spike peptides, taken after COVID-19 vaccination. Every receptor here comes from a human donor who received a COVID-19 vaccine. The CDR3 runs from the conserved cysteine through the conserved F or W. The D gene is left open where the match is weak. Clone size is stated in some rows and not others, as once, few, many or a class when expanded.

clone size: NA; D gene: NA; V gene: TRBV19; J gene: TRBJ1-1; CDR3 protein: CASSEGGLNTEAFF; CDR3 DNA: TGTGCCAGTAGTGAGGGTGGACTGAACACTGAAGCTTTCTTT
clone size: NA; D gene: TRBD1; V gene: TRBV6-1; J gene: TRBJ1-5; CDR3 protein: CASSDRQGARRQPQHF; CDR3 DNA: TGTGCCAGCAGTGACCGCCAGGGGGCGCGGAGGCAGCCCCAGCATTTT
clone size: few; D gene: NA; V gene: TRBV5-7; J gene: TRBJ1-5; CDR3 protein: CASSSRKQGNQPQHF; CDR3 DNA: TGTGCCAGCAGCTCGCGGAAACAGGGCAATCAGCCCCAGCATTTT
clone size: NA; D gene: TRBD1; V gene: TRBV28; J gene: TRBJ1-2; CDR3 protein: CASSPRQGAGYYGYTF; CDR3 DNA: TGTGCCAGCAGCCCTCGTCAGGGGGCCGGTTACTATGGCTACACCTTC
clone size: NA; D gene: TRBD2; V gene: TRBV6-7; J gene: TRBJ2-3; CDR3 protein: CASRQSLSGSGGADADTQYF; CDR3 DNA: TGTGCCAGCAGGCAATCCCTCTCGGGTAGCGGGGGGGCCGACGCAGATACGCAGTATTTT
clone size: once; D gene: NA; V gene: TRBV18; J gene: TRBJ2-5; CDR3 protein: CASSPRVGSETQYF; CDR3 DNA: TGTGCCAGCTCACCACGGGTCGGTTCCGAGACCCAGTACTTC
clone size: NA; D gene: NA; V gene: TRBV6-2/TRBV6-3; J gene: TRBJ1-5; CDR3 protein: CASSYPRGNQPQHF; CDR3 DNA: TGTGCCAGCAGTTACCCCCGGGGGAATCAGCCCCAGCATTTT
clone size: NA; D gene: NA; V gene: TRBV5-6; J gene: TRBJ2-5; CDR3 protein: CASSSAKTQYF; CDR3 DNA: TGTGCCAGCAGCAGTGCGAAGACCCAGTACTTC
clone size: NA; D gene: NA; V gene: TRBV2; J gene: TRBJ1-2; CDR3 protein: CASSEWDTPGNGYTF; CDR3 DNA: TGTGCCAGCAGTGAATGGGACACTCCTGGGAATGGCTACACCTTC
clone size: NA; D gene: NA; V gene: TRBV5-4; J gene: TRBJ1-2; CDR3 protein: CASSFEGRLSGYTF; CDR3 DNA: TGTGCCAGCAGCTTCGAAGGGCGATTGAGTGGCTACACCTTC
clone size: NA; D gene: NA; V gene: TRBV5-4; J gene: TRBJ2-3; CDR3 protein: CASSFEGTDTQYF; CDR3 DNA: TGTGCCAGCAGCTTCGAAGGCACAGATACGCAGTATTTT
clone size: NA; D gene: NA; V gene: TRBV27; J gene: TRBJ2-7; CDR3 protein: CASSLRVEETYEQYF; CDR3 DNA: TGTGCCAGCAGTTTAAGGGTTGAGGAAACCTACGAGCAGTACTTC
clone size: few; D gene: TRBD1; V gene: TRBV28; J gene: TRBJ2-7; CDR3 protein: CASSFLLRTGLKPYEQYF; CDR3 DNA: TGTGCCAGCAGTTTCCTTCTCCGGACAGGGCTTAAACCCTACGAGCAGTACTTC
clone size: NA; D gene: NA; V gene: TRBV25-1; J gene: TRBJ2-6; CDR3 protein: CASSVTGANVLTF; CDR3 DNA: TGTGCCAGCAGTGTAACAGGGGCCAACGTCCTGACTTTC
clone size: NA; D gene: NA; V gene: TRBV5-1; J gene: TRBJ1-4; CDR3 protein: CASSLEVRDKKLFF; CDR3 DNA: TGCGCCAGCAGCTTGGAGGTCAGGGACAAAAAACTGTTTTTT
clone size: NA; D gene: NA; V gene: TRBV4-1; J gene: TRBJ2-3; CDR3 protein: CASSQDIGARTDTQYF; CDR3 DNA: TGCGCCAGCAGCCAAGATATTGGGGCCCGCACAGATACGCAGTATTTT
clone size: NA; D gene: NA; V gene: TRBV18; J gene: TRBJ2-3; CDR3 protein: CASSPAVAGTQYF; CDR3 DNA: TGTGCCAGCTCACCTGCGGTTGCAGGTACGCAGTATTTT
clone size: few; D gene: NA; V gene: TRBV19; J gene: TRBJ2-7; CDR3 protein: CASSWAGGAYEQYF; CDR3 DNA: TGTGCCAGTAGTTGGGCAGGGGGGGCCTACGAGCAGTACTTC
clone size: NA; D gene: NA; V gene: TRBV6-2/TRBV6-3; J gene: TRBJ2-1; CDR3 protein: CASSYQDGRYNEQFF; CDR3 DNA: TGTGCCAGCAGTTACCAAGACGGACGGTACAATGAGCAGTTCTTC
clone size: NA; D gene: NA; V gene: TRBV24-1; J gene: TRBJ2-7; CDR3 protein: CATSEAGSSYEQYF; CDR3 DNA: TGTGCCACCAGTGAGGCAGGGTCGTCCTACGAGCAGTACTTC
clone size: NA; D gene: NA; V gene: TRBV6-6; J gene: TRBJ1-5; CDR3 protein: CAAKDLDQPQHF; CDR3 DNA: TGTGCCGCCAAGGACTTGGATCAGCCCCAGCATTTT
clone size: once; D gene: NA; V gene: TRBV5-1; J gene: TRBJ2-7; CDR3 protein: CASSYDRNYEQYF; CDR3 DNA: TGCGCCAGCAGCTATGACAGAAACTACGAGCAGTACTTC
clone size: medium-sized; D gene: NA; V gene: TRBV7-2; J gene: TRBJ1-2; CDR3 protein: CASSLIGNYGYTF; CDR3 DNA: TGTGCCAGCAGCTTAATCGGGAACTATGGCTACACCTTC
clone size: NA; D gene: TRBD2; V gene: TRBV4-2; J gene: TRBJ2-1; CDR3 protein: CASSQGERGGFNEQFF; CDR3 DNA: TGTGCCAGCAGCCAAGGGGAGCGGGGGGGTTTCAATGAGCAGTTCTTC
clone size: few; D gene: TRBD2; V gene: TRBV2; J gene: TRBJ2-3; CDR3 protein: CASRATSGGIADTQYF; CDR3 DNA: TGTGCCAGCAGAGCCACTAGCGGGGGGATCGCAGATACGCAGTATTTT
clone size: NA; D gene: TRBD1; V gene: TRBV7-2; J gene: TRBJ1-1; CDR3 protein: CASSSPGGQGGFTEAFF; CDR3 DNA: TGTGCCAGCAGCTCCCCGGGAGGACAGGGCGGTTTCACTGAAGCTTTCTTT
clone size: large; D gene: NA; V gene: TRBV3-1/TRBV3-2; J gene: TRBJ2-2; CDR3 protein: CASSQRWSRGPGELFF; CDR3 DNA: TGTGCCAGCAGCCAAAGGTGGTCTCGGGGGCCCGGGGAGCTGTTTTTT